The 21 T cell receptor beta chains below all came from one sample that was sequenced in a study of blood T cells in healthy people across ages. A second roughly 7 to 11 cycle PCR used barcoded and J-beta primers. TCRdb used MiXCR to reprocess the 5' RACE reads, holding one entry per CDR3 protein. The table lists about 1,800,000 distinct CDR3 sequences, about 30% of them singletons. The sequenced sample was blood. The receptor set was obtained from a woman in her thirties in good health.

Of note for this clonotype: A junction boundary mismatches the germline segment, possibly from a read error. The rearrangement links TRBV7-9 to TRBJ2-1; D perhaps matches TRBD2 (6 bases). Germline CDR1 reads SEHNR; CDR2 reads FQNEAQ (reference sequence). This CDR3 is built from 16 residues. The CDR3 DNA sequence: TGTGCCAGCAGGTGGCGGGAAAGAAGCTCCTACAATGGGCAGTTCTTC. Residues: CASRWRERSSYNGQFF.

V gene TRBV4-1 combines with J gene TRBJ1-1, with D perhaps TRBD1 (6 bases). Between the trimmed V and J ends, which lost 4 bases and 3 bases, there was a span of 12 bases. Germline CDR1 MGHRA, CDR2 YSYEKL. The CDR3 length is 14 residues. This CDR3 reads CASSLGGAYTEAFF. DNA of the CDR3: TGCGCCAGCAGCCTAGGGGGGGCGTACACTGAAGCTTTCTTT.

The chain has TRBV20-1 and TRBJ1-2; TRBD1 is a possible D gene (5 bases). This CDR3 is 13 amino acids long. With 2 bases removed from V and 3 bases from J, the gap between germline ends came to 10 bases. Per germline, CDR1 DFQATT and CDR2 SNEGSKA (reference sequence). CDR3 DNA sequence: TGCAGTGCTAGATCGGGGGAGTACTATGGCTACACCTTC. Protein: CSARSGEYYGYTF.

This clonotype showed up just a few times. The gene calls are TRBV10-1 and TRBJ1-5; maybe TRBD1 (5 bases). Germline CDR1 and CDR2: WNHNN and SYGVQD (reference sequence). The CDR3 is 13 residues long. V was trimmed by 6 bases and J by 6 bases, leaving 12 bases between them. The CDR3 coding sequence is TGCGCCAGCAGCCCCGTGAGGGGTCAGCCCCAGCATTTT. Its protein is CASSPVRGQPQHF.

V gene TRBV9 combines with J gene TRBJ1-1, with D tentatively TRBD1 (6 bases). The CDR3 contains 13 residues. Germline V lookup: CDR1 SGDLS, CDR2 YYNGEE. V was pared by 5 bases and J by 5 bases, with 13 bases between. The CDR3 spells CASSRTEGTEAFF. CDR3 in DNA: TGTGCCAGCAGTCGGACAGAGGGTACTGAAGCTTTCTTT.

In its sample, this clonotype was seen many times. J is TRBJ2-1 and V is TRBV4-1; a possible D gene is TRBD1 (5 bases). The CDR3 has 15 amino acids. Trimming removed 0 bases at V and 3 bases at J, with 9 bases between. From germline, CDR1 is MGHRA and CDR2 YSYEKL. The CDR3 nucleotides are TGCGCCAGCAGCCAAGAAAGGGGCCTCTACAATGAGCAGTTCTTC. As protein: CASSQERGLYNEQFF.

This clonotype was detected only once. The chain's CDR3 is CSVQGDRAYEQYF. CDR3 DNA sequence: TGCAGCGTCCAAGGGGACAGGGCCTACGAGCAGTACTTC. The chain has TRBV29-1 and TRBJ2-7, with 9 positions matching TRBD1. In germline, CDR1 is SQVTM, CDR2 ANQGSEA. J was trimmed by 2 bases and V by 6 bases; bases with no gene match: 5. This CDR3 is 13 amino acids long.

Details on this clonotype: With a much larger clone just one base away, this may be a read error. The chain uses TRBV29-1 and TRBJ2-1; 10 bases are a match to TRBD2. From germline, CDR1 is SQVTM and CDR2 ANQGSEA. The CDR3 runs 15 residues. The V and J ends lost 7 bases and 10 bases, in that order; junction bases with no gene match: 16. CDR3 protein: CSARGPSGRSYEQFF. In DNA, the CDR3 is TGCAGCGCCCGAGGGCCTAGCGGGAGATCCTACGAGCAGTTCTTC.

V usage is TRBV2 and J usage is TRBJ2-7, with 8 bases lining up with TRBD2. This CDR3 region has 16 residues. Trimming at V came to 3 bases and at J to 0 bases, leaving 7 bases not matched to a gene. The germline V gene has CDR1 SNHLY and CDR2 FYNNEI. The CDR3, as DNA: TGTGCCAGCAGTGACAGGATAGCGGGGAGCTCCTACGAGCAGTACTTC. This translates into CASSDRIAGSSYEQYF.

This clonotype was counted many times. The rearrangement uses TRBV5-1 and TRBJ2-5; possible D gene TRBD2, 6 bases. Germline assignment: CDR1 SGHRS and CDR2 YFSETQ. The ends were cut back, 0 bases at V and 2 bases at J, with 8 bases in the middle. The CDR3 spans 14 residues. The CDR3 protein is CASSLEGRQETQYF. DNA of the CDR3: TGCGCCAGCAGCTTGGAGGGGAGGCAAGAGACCCAGTACTTC.

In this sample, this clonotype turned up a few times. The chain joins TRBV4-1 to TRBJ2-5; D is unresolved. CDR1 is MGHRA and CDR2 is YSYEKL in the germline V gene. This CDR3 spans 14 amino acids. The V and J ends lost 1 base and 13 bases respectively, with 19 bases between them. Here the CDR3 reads CASSQALGSESRYF. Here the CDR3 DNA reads TGCGCCAGCAGCCAAGCACTGGGAAGCGAGTCCCGGTACTTC.

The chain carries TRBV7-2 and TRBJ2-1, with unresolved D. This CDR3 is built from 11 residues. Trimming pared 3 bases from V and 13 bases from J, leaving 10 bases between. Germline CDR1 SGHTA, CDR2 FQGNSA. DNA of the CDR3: TGTGCCAGCAGCTTTACTGAGACCCAGTTCTTC. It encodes CASSFTETQFF. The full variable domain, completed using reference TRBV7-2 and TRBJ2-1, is GAGVSQSPSNKVTEKGKDVELRCDPISGHTALYWYRQSLGQGLEFLIYFQGNSAPDKSGLPSDRFSAERTGGSVSTLTIQRTQQEDSAVYLCASSFTETQFFGPGTRLTVL.

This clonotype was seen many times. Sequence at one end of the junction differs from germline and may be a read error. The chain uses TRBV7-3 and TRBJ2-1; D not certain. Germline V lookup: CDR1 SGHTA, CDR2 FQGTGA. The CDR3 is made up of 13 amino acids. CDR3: CASSSPSSNEQFF. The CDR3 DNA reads TGTGCCAGCAGCTCCCCATCCTCCAATGAGCAGTTCTTC.

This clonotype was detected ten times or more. The CDR3 protein is CASSLGLGGRYEQYF. In DNA, the CDR3 is TGCGCCAGCAGCTTGGGACTCGGGGGAAGATACGAGCAGTACTTC. The J gene is TRBJ2-7, the V gene TRBV5-1; TRBD2 might be the D (6 bases). Germline V gene data show CDR1 as SGHRS and CDR2 as YFSETQ. V was clipped by 0 bases and J by 4 bases, with 14 bases between them. The CDR3 is 15 residues long.

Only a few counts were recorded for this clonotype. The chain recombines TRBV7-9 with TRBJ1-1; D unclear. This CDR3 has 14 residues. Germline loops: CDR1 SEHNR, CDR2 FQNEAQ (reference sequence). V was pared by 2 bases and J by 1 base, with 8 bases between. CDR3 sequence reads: CASSLIPQNTEAFF. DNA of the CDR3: TGTGCCAGCAGCTTAATCCCACAGAACACTGAAGCTTTCTTT.

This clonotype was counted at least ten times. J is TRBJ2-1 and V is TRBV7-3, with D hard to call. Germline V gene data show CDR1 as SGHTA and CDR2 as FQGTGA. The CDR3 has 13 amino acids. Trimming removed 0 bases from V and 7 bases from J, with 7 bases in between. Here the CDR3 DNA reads TGTGCCAGCAGCTTAACAAAGGAAAATGAGCAGTTCTTC. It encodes CASSLTKENEQFF.

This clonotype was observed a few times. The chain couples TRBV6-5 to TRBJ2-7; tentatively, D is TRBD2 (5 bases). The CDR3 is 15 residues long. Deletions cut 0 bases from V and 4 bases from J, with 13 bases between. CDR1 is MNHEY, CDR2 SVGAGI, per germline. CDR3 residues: CASSYSHEGYYEQYF. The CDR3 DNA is TGTGCCAGCAGTTACTCTCACGAGGGATATTACGAGCAGTACTTC.

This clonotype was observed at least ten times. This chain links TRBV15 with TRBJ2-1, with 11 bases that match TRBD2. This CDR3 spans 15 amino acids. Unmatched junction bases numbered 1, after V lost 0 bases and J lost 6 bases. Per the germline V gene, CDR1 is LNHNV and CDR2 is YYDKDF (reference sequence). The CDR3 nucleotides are TGTGCCACCAGCAGAGACGGACTAGCGGGCAATGAGCAGTTCTTC. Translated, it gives CATSRDGLAGNEQFF.

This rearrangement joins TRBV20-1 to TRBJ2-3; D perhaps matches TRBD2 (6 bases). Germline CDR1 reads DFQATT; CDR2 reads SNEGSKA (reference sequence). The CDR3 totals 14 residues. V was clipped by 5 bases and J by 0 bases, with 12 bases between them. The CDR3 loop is CSAPLADSTDTQYF. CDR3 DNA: TGCAGTGCTCCCTTAGCGGATAGCACAGATACGCAGTATTTT.

Written as DNA, the CDR3 is TGCAGTGCTAGAAGCCAGGGGCGGGTTGGGACTGAAGCTTTCTTT. Translated: CSARSQGRVGTEAFF. The chain combines TRBV20-1 with TRBJ1-1, with a weak D call TRBD1 (6 bases). The CDR3 is 15 residues long. Per the germline V gene, CDR1 is DFQATT and CDR2 is SNEGSKA (reference sequence). The germline V and J ends were trimmed by 2 bases and 5 bases, with 18 bases remaining between them.

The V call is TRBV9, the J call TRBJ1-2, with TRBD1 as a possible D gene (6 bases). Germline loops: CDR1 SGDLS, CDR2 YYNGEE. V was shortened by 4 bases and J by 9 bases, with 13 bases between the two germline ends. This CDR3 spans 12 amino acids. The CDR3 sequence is CASSRTEYSYTF. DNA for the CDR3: TGTGCCAGCAGCCGGACAGAGTATAGCTACACCTTC.